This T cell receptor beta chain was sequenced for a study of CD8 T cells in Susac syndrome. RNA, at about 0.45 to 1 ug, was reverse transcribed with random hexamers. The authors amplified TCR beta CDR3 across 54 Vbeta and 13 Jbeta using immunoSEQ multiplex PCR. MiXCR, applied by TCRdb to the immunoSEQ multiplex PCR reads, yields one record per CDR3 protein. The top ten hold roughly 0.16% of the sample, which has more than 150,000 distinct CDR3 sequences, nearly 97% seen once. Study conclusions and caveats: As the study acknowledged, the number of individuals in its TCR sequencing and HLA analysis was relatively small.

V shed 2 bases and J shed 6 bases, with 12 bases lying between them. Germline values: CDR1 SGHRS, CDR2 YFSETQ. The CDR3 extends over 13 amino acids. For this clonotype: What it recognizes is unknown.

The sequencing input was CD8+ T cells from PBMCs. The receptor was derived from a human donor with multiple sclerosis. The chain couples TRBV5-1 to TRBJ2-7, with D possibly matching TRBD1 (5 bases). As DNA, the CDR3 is TGCGCCAGCAGCTTCAAGCCCCAGGGCGAGCAGTACTTC. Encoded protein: CASSFKPQGEQYF.